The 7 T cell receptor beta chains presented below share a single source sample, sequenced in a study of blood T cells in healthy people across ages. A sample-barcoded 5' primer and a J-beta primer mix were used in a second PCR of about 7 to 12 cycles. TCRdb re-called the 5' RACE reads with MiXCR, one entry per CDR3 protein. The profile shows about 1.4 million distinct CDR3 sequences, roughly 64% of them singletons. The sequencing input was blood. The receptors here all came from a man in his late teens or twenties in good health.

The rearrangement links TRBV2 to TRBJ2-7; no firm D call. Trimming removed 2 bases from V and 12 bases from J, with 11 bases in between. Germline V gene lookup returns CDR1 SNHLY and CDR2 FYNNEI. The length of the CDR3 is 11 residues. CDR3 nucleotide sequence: TGTGCCAGCAGTGAACCTAGTCCCCCGTACTTC. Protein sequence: CASSEPSPPYF.

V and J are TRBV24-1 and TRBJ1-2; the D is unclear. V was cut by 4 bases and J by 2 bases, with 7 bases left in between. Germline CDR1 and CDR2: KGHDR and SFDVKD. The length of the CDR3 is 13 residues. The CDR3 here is CATSEAENYGYTF. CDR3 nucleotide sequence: TGTGCCACCAGTGAGGCTGAAAACTATGGCTACACCTTC.

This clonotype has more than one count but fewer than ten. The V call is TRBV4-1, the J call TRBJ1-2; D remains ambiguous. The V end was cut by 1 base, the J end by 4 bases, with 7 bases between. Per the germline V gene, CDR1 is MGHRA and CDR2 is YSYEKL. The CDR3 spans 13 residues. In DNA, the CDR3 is TGCGCCAGCAGCCAAGCGCCAGGCTATGGCTACACCTTC. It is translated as CASSQAPGYGYTF.

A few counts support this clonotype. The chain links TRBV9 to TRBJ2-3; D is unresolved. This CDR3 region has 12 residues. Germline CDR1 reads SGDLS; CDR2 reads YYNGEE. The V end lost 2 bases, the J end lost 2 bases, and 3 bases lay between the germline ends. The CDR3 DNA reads TGTGCCAGCAGCGTTAACACAGATACGCAGTATTTT. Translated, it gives CASSVNTDTQYF. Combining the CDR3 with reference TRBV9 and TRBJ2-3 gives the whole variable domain DSGVTQTPKHLITATGQRVTLRCSPRSGDLSVYWYQQSLDQGLQFLIQYYNGEERAKGNILERFSAQQFPDLHSELNLSSLELGDSALYFCASSVNTDTQYFGPGTRLTVL.

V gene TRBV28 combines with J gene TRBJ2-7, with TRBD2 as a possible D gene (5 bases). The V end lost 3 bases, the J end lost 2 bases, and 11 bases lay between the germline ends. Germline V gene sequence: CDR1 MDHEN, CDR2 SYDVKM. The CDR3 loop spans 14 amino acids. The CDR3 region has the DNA TGTGCCAGCAGTTTCCGGGGAGCCACCTACGAGCAGTACTTC. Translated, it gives CASSFRGATYEQYF.

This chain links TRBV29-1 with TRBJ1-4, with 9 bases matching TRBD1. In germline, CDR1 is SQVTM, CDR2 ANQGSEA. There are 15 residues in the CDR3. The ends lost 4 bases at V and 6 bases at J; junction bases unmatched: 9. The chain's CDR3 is CSVGGLGTGYEKLFF. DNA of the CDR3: TGCAGCGTTGGGGGACTAGGGACAGGGTATGAAAAACTGTTTTTT.

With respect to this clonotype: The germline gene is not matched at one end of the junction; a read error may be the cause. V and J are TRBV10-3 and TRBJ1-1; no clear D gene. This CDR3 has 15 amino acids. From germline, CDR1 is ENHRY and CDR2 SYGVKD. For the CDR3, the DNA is TGTGCTATCAGTGACCCCGGTCGGGAGAACACTGAAGCTTTCTTT. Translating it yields CAISDPGRENTEAFF.